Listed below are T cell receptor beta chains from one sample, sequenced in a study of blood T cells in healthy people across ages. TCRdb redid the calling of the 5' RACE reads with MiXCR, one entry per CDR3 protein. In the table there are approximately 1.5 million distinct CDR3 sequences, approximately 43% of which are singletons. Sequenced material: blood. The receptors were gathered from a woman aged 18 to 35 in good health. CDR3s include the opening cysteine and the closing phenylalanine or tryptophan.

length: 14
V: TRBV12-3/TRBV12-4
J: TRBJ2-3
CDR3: CASSFRERPDTQYF

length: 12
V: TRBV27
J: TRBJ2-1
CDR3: CASRTPYNEQFF

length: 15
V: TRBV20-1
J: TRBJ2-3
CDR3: CSARDWSSGGNTQYF

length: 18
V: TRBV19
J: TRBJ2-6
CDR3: CASSISRDYPSGANVLTF

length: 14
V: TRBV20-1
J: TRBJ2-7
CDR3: CSAQSLAGGYEQYF

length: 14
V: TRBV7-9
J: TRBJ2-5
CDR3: CASSPRDLDGTQYF

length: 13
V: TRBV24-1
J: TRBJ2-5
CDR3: CATSDPYQETQYF

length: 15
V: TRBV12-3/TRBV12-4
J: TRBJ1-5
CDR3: CASSDGTGGNQPQHF

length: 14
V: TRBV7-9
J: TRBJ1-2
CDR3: CASSLGGTIYGYTF

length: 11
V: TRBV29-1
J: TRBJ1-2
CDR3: CSGQTNYGYTF

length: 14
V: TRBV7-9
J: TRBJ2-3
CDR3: CASSPGAGSDTQYF

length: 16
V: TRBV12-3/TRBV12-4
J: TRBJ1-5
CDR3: CAGSFNGAYSNQPQHF

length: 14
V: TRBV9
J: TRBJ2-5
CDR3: CASSASGLQETQYF

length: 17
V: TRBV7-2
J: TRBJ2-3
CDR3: CASSLVILAGSTDTQYF

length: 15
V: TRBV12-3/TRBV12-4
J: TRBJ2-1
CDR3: CASSTPGTNYNEQFF

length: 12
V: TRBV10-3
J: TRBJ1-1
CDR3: CAISFQNTEAFF

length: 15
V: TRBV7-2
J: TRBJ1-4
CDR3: CASSSPPQGGEKLFF

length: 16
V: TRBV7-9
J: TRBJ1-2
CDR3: CASSLSRTALRDGYTF

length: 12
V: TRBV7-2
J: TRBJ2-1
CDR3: CASSWTRTEQFF

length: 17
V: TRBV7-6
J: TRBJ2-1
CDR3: CASSLAGARGNYNEQFF

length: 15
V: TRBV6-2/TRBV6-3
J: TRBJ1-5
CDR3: CASSDRKGLNQPQHF

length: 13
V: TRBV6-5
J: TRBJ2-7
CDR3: CASSTQNSYEQYF

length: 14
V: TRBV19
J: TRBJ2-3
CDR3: CASSPILGTDTQYF

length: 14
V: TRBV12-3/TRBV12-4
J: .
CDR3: CASRGLLHYNEQYF

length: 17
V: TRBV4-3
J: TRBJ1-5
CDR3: CASSQGWTESLGQPQHF

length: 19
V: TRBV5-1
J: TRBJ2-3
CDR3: CASSLALRQGRPSTDTQYF

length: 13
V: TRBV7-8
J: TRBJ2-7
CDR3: CASSNTGGRVQYF

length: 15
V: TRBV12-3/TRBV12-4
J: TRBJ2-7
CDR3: CASSLGAGGPYEQYF

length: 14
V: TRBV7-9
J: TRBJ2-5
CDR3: CASSFGPYQETQYF

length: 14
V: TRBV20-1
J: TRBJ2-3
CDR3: CSARALVGVDTQYF

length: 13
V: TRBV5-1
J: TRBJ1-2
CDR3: CASSPDPQWGYTF

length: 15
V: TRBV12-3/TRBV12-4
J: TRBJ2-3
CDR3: CASSLGQVGADTQYF

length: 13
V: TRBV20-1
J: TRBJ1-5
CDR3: CSAIRDSDQPQHF

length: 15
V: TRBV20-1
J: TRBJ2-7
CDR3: CSARDLLAGFYEQYF

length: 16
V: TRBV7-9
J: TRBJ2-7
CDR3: CASSLVTSGRDCEQYF

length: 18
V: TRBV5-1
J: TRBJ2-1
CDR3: CARSNPPGRQRGYNEQFF

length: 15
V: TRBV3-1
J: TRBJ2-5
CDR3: CASSRPGAGMWTQYF

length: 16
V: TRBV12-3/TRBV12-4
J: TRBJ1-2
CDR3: CASSPRQGLTNYGYTF

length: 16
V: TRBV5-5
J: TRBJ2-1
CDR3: CASSLVGRADTYEQFF

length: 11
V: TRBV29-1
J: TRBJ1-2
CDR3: CSGDTDYGYTF

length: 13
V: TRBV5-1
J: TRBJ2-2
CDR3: CASSLARTGELFF

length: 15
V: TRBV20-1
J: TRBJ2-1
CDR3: CSAETSGSPGNEQFF

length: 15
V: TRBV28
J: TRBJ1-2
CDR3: CASSSYRGLANGYTF

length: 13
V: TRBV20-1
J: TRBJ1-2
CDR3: CSARNRPSYGYTF

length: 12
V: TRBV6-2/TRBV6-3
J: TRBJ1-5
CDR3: CASRYTGGPQHF

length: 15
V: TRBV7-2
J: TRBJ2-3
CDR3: CASSTPGLETDTQYF

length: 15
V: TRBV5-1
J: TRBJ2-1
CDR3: CASSFGLAGGNEQFF

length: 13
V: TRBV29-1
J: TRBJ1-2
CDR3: CSVAETFFGGYTF

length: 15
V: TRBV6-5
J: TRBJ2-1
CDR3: CASSYGTGVGNEQFF

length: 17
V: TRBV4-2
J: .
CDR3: CASSQGSSSGSAETQYF

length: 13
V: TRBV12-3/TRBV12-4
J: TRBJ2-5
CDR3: CASSFNRKETQYF

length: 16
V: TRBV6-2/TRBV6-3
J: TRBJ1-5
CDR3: CASSSPDRDRRQPQHF

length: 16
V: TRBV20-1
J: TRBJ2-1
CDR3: CSASNTFGGSYNEQFF

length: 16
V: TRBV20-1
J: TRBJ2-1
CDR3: CSAREGTSAFYNEQFF

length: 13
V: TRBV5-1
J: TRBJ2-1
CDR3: CASSLQDYNEQFF

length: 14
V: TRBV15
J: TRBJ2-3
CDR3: CATSRRTRTDTQYF

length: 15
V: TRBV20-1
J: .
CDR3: CSARFLTGHRYEQYF

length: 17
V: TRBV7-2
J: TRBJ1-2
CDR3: CASSLGVGTGGSYGYTF

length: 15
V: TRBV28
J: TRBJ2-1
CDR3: CASSSPVQGPNEQFF